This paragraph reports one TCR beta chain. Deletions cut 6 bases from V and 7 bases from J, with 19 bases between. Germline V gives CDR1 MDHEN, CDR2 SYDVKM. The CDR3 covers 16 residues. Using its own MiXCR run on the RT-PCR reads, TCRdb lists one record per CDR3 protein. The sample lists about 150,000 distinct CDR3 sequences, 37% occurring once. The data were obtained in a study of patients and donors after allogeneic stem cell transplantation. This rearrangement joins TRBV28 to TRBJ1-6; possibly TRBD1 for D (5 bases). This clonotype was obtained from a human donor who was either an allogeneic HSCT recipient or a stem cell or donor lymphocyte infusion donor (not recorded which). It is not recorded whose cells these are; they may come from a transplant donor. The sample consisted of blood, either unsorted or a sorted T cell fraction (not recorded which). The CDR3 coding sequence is TGTGCCAGCAGCCGCAACCGCCGGGACTTAAATTCACCCCTCCACTTT. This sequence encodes CASSRNRRDLNSPLHF. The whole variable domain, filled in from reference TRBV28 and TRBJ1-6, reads DVKVTQSSRYLVKRTGEKVFLECVQDMDHENMFWYRQDPGLGLRLIYFSYDVKMKEKGDIPEGYSVSREKKERFSLILESASTNQTSMYLCASSRNRRDLNSPLHFGNGTRLTVT.